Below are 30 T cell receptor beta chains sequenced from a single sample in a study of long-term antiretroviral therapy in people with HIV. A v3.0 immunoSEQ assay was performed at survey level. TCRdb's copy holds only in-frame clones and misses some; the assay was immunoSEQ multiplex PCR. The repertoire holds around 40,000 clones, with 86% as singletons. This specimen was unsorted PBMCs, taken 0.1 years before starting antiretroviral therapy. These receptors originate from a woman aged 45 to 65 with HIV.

The CDR3 loop is CASSLGRQETQYF. The CDR3 DNA reads TGTGCCAGCAGCTTGGGCCGGCAAGAGACCCAGTACTTC. The rearrangement joins TRBV5-6 to TRBJ2-5; unclear D gene. V lost 0 bases and J 2 bases, leaving 5 bases between the germline ends. This CDR3 region has 13 residues. Germline CDR1 reads SGHDT; CDR2 reads YYEEEE. The full variable domain, its missing parts supplied by reference TRBV5-6 and TRBJ2-5, is DAGVTQSPTHLIKTRGQQVTLRCSPKSGHDTVSWYQQALGQGPQFIFQYYEEEERQRGNFPDRFSGHQFPNYSSELNVNALLLGDSALYLCASSLGRQETQYFGPGTRLLVL.

The CDR3 bases are TGTGCCAGTACCAGTCAATCGAACACCGGGGAGCTGTTTTTT. Protein: CASTSQSNTGELFF. V is TRBV19 and J is TRBJ2-2; unclear D gene. CDR3 length: 14 amino acids. In germline, CDR1 is LNHDA, CDR2 SQIVND (reference sequence). Trimming removed 7 bases from V and 0 bases from J, with 9 bases in between.

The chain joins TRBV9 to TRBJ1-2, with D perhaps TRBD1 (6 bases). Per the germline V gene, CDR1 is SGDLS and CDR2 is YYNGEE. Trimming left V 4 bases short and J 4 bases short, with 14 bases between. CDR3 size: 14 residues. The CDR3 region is CASSWGGQSYGYTF. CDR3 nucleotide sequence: TGTGCCAGCAGCTGGGGAGGACAGTCCTATGGCTACACCTTC.

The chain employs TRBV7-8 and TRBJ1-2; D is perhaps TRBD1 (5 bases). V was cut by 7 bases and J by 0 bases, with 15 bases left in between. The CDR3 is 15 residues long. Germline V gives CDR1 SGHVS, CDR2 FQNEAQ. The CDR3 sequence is CASTQTGGANYGYTF. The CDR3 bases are TGTGCCAGCACCCAGACTGGGGGGGCTAACTATGGCTACACCTTC.

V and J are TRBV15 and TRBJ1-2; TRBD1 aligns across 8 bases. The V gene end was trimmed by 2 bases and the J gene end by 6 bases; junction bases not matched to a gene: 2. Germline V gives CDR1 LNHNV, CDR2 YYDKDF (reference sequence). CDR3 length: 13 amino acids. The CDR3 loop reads CATSRQTGDGYTF. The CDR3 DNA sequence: TGTGCCACCAGCAGACAGACAGGGGATGGCTACACCTTC.

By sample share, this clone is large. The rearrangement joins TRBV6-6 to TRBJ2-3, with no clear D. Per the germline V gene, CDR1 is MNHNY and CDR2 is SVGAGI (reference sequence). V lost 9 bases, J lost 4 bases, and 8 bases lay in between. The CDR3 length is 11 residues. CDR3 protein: CASRFSDTQYF. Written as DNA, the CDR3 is TGTGCCAGTCGGTTTTCAGATACGCAGTATTTT.

CDR3 sequence: CASSREIMNTEAFF. CDR3 in DNA: TGTGCCAGCAGCAGGGAGATCATGAACACTGAAGCTTTCTTT. The chain recombines TRBV5-4 with TRBJ1-1; D gene ambiguous. Germline CDR1 SGHNT, CDR2 YYREEE (reference sequence). Trimming shortened V by 4 bases and J by 0 bases, and 10 bases separated the two germline ends. CDR3 size: 14 residues.

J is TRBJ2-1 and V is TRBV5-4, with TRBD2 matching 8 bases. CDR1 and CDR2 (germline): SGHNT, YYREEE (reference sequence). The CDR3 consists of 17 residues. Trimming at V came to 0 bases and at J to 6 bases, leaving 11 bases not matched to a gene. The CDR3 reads CASSLAGGGSWGNEQFF. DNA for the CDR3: TGTGCCAGCAGCTTGGCGGGCGGGGGGTCCTGGGGCAATGAGCAGTTCTTC.

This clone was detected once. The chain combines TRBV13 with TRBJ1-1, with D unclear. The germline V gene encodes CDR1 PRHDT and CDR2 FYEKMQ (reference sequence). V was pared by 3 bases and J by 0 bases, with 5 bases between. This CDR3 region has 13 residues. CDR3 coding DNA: TGTGCCAGCAGCTTGGGGATGAACACTGAAGCTTTCTTT. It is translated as CASSLGMNTEAFF.

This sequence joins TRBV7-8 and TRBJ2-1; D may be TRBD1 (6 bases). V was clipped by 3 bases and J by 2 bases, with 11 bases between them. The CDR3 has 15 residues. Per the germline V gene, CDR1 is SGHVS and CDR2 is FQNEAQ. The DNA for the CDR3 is TGTGCCAGCAGCTTGAGGGACACTACCTACAATGAGCAGTTCTTC. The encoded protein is CASSLRDTTYNEQFF.

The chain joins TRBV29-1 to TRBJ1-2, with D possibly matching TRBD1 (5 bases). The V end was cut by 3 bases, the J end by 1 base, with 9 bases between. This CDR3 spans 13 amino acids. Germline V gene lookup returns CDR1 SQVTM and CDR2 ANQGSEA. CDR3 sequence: CSVDGGSNYGYTF. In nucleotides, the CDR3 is TGCAGCGTTGATGGGGGAAGTAACTATGGCTACACCTTC.

CDR3 sequence (DNA): TGTGCCAGCAGCTTTGGGGGCGAGCCCACTGAAGCTTTCTTT. Its translation is CASSFGGEPTEAFF. The gene calls are TRBV5-5 and TRBJ1-1; weak D call: TRBD1 (6 bases). Trimming shortened V by 2 bases and J by 4 bases, and 12 bases separated the two germline ends. Germline CDR1 is SGHKS and CDR2 is YYEKEE (reference sequence). This CDR3 is 14 amino acids long.

This chain's CDR3 is CASSSRTSGGTYNEQFF. CDR3 in DNA: TGTGCCAGCAGCTCTCGGACTAGCGGGGGGACCTACAATGAGCAGTTCTTC. The V gene is TRBV7-2, the J gene TRBJ2-1; 14 bases are a match to TRBD2. Germline V CDR1 and CDR2: SGHTA, FQGNSA. There are 17 residues in the CDR3. V shed 4 bases, J shed 2 bases, and the junction held 4 bases outside the gene matches.

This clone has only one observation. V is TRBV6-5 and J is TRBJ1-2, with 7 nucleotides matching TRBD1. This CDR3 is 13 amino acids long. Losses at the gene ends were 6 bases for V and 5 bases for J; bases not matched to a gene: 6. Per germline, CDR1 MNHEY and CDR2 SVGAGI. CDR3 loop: CASRGKQGYGYTF. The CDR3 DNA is TGTGCCAGCAGGGGGAAACAGGGGTATGGCTACACCTTC.

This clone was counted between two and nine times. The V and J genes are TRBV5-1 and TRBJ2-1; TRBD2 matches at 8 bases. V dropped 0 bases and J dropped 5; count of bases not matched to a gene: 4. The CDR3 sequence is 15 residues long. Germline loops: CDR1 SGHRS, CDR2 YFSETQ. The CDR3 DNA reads TGCGCCAGCAGCTTGGCAGCGGGGGCTAACAATGAGCAGTTCTTC. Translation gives CASSLAAGANNEQFF.

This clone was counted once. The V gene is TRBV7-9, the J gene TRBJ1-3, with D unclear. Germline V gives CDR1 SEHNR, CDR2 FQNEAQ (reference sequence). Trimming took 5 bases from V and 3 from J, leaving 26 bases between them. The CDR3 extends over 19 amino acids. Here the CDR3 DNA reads TGTGCCAGCAGCACACCCCCCGGGGTCTCGTCGGGTTTTGGAAACACCATATATTTT. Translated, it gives CASSTPPGVSSGFGNTIYF.

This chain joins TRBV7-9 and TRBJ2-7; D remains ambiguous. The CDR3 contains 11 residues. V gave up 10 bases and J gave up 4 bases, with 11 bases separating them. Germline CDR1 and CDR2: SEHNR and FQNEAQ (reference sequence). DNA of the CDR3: TGTGCCACCGCCTTGCCTTACGAGCAGTACTTC. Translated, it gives CATALPYEQYF.

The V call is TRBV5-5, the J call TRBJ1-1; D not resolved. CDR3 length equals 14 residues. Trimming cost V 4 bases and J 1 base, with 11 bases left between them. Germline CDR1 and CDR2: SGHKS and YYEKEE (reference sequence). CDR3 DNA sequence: TGTGCCAGCAGCCCCGTGCAATGGAACACTGAAGCTTTCTTT. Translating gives CASSPVQWNTEAFF. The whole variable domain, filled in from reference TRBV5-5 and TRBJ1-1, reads DAGVTQSPTHLIKTRGQQVTLRCSPISGHKSVSWYQQVLGQGPQFIFQYYEKEERGRGNFPDRFSARQFPNYSSELNVNALLLGDSALYLCASSPVQWNTEAFFGQGTRLTVV.

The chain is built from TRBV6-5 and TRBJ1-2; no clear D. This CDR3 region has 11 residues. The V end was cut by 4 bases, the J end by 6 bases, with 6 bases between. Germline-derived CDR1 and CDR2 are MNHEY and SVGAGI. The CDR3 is CASSSSDGYTF. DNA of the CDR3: TGTGCCAGCAGTTCCTCGGATGGCTACACCTTC.

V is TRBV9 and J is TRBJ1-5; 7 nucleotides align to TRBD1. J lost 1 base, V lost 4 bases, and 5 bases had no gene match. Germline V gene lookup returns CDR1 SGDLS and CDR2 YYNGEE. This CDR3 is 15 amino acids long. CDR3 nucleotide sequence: TGTGCCAGCAGCCGACAGGGAATCAGCAATCAGCCCCAGCATTTT. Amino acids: CASSRQGISNQPQHF.

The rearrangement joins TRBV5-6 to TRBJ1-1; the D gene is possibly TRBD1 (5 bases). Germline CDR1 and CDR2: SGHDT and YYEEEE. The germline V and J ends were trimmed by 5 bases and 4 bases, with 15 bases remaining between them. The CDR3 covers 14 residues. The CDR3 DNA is TGTGCCAGCAGTTGGAGGCAGGGCGGCACTGAAGCTTTCTTT. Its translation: CASSWRQGGTEAFF.

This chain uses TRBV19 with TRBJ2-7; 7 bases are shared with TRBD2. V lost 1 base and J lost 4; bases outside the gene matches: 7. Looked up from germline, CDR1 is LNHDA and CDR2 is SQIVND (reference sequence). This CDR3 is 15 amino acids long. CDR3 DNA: TGTGCCAGTAGTATAGCTGGCCGGGGGGATTACGAGCAGTACTTC. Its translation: CASSIAGRGDYEQYF.

The CDR3 here is CASSVGGGLGEKLFF. The CDR3 DNA sequence: TGTGCCAGCAGCGTAGGAGGGGGGCTTGGAGAAAAACTGTTTTTT. The chain joins TRBV9 to TRBJ1-4; tentatively, D is TRBD1 (6 bases). Trimming took 0 bases from V and 8 from J, leaving 14 bases between them. The CDR3 totals 15 residues. Germline V gives CDR1 SGDLS, CDR2 YYNGEE. Variable domain in full (rest from reference TRBV9 and TRBJ1-4): DSGVTQTPKHLITATGQRVTLRCSPRSGDLSVYWYQQSLDQGLQFLIQYYNGEERAKGNILERFSAQQFPDLHSELNLSSLELGDSALYFCASSVGGGLGEKLFFGSGTQLSVL.

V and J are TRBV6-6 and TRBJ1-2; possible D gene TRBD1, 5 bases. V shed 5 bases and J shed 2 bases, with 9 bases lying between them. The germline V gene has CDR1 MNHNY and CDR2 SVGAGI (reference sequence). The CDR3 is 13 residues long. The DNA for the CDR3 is TGTGCCAGCAGTATGACAGTGAACTATGGCTACACCTTC. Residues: CASSMTVNYGYTF.

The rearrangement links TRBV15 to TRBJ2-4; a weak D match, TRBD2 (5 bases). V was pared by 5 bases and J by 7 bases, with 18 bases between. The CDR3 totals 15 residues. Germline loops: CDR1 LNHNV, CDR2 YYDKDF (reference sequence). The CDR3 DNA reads TGTGCCACCAGCGGCCAGCGAGGGCCTGCGAACATTCAGTACTTC. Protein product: CATSGQRGPANIQYF.

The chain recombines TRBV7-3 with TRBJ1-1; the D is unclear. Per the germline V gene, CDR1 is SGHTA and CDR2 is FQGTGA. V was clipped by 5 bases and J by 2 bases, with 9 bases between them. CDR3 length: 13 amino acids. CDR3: CASSQNSNTEAFF. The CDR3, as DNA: TGTGCCAGCAGCCAAAACAGTAACACTGAAGCTTTCTTT.

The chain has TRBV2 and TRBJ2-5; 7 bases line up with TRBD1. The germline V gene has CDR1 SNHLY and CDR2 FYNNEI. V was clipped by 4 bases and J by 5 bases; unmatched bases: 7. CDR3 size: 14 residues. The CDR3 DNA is TGTGCCAGCAGTGTAGGGACAGAGGTCGAGACCCAGTACTTC. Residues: CASSVGTEVETQYF.

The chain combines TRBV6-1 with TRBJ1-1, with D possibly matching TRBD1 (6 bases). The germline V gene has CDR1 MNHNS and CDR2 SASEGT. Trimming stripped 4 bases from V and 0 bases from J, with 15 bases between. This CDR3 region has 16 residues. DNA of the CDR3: TGTGCCAGCAGTGCAAACAGGGAATACATGAACACTGAAGCTTTCTTT. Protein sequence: CASSANREYMNTEAFF.

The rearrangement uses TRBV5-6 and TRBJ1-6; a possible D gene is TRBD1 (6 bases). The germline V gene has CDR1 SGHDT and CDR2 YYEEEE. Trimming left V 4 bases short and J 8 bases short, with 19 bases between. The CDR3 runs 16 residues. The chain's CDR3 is CASSPPAGGWDSPLHF. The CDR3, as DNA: TGTGCCAGCAGCCCGCCCGCGGGGGGCTGGGATTCACCCCTCCACTTT.

CDR3 loop: CASSLGRGGHVTQYF. The CDR3 coding sequence is TGCGCCAGCAGCTTGGGCCGGGGGGGCCATGTGACCCAGTACTTC. V gene TRBV5-1 combines with J gene TRBJ2-5, with TRBD2 matching 8 bases. This CDR3 is built from 15 residues. In germline, CDR1 is SGHRS, CDR2 YFSETQ. Trimming cost V 0 bases and J 7 bases; bases outside gene matches: 8.